The source of this TCR beta chain is a study of blood T cells in healthy people across ages. Study-level findings and limits: Estimated diversity, derived from one million T cells, was regarded as an underestimate.

Germline V gene sequence: CDR1 SQVTM, CDR2 ANQGSEA. V was shortened by 4 bases and J by 3 bases, with 15 bases between the two germline ends. CDR3 length equals 14 residues. Primers used in a second PCR of roughly 6 to 11 cycles were a sample-barcoded 5' primer and a J-beta primer mix. TCRdb processed the 5' RACE reads anew with MiXCR; each CDR3 protein has one entry. Of around 1,000,000 distinct CDR3 sequences in the sample, approximately 25% are singletons; the top ten hold about 0.8%. This clonotype has a handful of counts. Its antigen is unknown. This same sample was also part of a study on T cells of mothers and their children. That paper notes: All RNA that had been extracted was used for cDNA synthesis at around 1.6 ug per 15 ul.

This clonotype was obtained from a girl aged 2 to 10 in good health. The V call is TRBV29-1, the J call TRBJ1-1, with D perhaps matching TRBD1 (6 bases). Sequenced sample: blood. CDR3 nucleotide sequence: TGCAGCGTTGGAGACGACAGGCTTTACACTGAAGCTTTCTTT. As protein: CSVGDDRLYTEAFF.